A selection of T cell receptor beta chains follows, all from one sample in a study of cytomegalovirus exposure and HLA in healthy donors. Method: immunoSEQ multiplex PCR; TCRdb's copy keeps in-frame clones and lacks some. Among approximately 110,000 clones listed, roughly 63% were seen once. Sequenced sample: PBMCs. These receptors all come from a woman between 65 and 79 years old in good health and CMV-seropositive. The CDR3 runs from the conserved cysteine through the conserved F or W. Each record gives: clone size, V gene, CDR3 protein. Only some rows state a clone size, as once, few, many or a class for expanded clones.

>NA|TRBV30
CAWSSPENSPLHF
>NA|TRBV15
CATSSRTGGGLGTQYF
>many|TRBV5-5
CASSLLGANEKLFF
>NA|TRBV18
CASSPTGPYGYTF
>NA|TRBV10-2
CASTEAYNYGYTF
>few|TRBV7-9
CASSRIAGGSTDTQYF
>few|TRBV6-5
CASSRQGGETQYF
>NA|TRBV5-8
CASSVGQGAYGYTF
>NA|TRBV5-6
CASSSRTSTDTQYF
>NA|TRBV5-1
CASSFPPPGGPETQYF
>NA|TRBV19
CASTLVSGRTEAFF
>few|TRBV4-1
CASRGAIIYGYTF
>NA|TRBV10-3
CAISPGTEVYGYTF
>NA|TRBV5-1
CASSRTIPGTGSEKLFF
>NA|TRBV6-1
CASSATADLFQSNQPQHF
>NA|TRBV5-1
CASSQGPTGSNSPLHF
>NA|TRBV6-5
CASSYGGLPGSPLHF
>NA|TRBV10-3
CAIATGTDYGYTF
>NA|TRBV5-1
CASSGTTGWNEQYF
>NA|TRBV6-5
CASSSTWTGVSYEQYF
>NA|TRBV10-1
CASSEGTGRNTEAFF
>many|TRBV4-1
CASSPRPGNEQFF
>NA|TRBV7-9
CASSLEGISHSPLHF
>NA|TRBV18
CASSPPGTPNTEAFF